This T cell receptor beta chain originates from a study of molecular identifiers for immune sequencing clone quantification (dated by TCRdb to about 2018). Looking at the study overall: For a replicate experiment, the RNA from either approximately 20,000 or 100,000 naive CD8 T cells was divided into five aliquots, and four of those aliquots went on to sequencing. This methods study used CD8 T cells to benchmark TCR RNA copy counting and molecular-identifier clustering-based TCR repertoire sequencing (MIDCIRS). The full study reports these points: Modeling estimated about 3.3 recovered TCR RNA copies per cell, compared with approximately 10 by digital PCR, which implies roughly 30% capture efficiency. Spiked-in Jurkat TCR RNA (roughly 10 copies' worth), which is not part of the donor repertoire, was contained in the naive libraries. When barcode sub-clustering was left out, chimeric consensus sequences inflated TCR diversity, with chimeras reaching as high as 47%. In CMV-specific effector cells, over 98% of molecules were held by clones above 20 RNA copies, whereas under 1% of molecules were held by such clones in naive cells. A single cell's worth of spiked-in Jurkat TCR RNA was reported detectable even among about a million naive CD8 T cells. Identical TCR molecules sharing a barcode could cause highly expanded clone sizes to be underestimated.

Libraries were prepared through PCR. The data were produced on a NextSeq 500. Bulk TCR libraries were made following a previously described method, with the TCR primers given in Table S5. The Qiagen AllPrep DNA/RNA kit was used to purify total RNA. Reads from multiple sequencing runs of the same library were pooled before analysis. The authors' pipeline ran thus. Only reads with exact TCR constant sequence were kept, trimmed to 150 nt, and grouped by their 12-nt molecular barcodes. Reads in each barcode group were sub-clustered using a 15% Levenshtein threshold, and a quality-weighted consensus sequence was built for each RNA molecule. Non-functional sequences were filtered out, along with any lower-count sequence sitting one edit away from another sequence. On the basis of fitting two negative binomial distributions, barcode sub-clusters with fewer than 20% of the maximum read count were discarded. TCRdb took the public reads, trimmed them with fastp at Q25, ran MiXCR for clone calling and kept in-frame beta chains. Every distinct CDR3 protein forms one entry, paired with its most common genes and DNA. The V and J calls reflect TCRdb's pipeline rather than the authors' work. A total of around 480,000 distinct CDR3 sequences appear in this sample, around 25% of them only once. The ten largest clones add up to around 0.8% of the sample.

Libraries of naive CD8 T cells were generated from roughly 20,000 to 1,000,000 sorted cells, with 10%, 30% or 50% of the purified RNA used. On a BD FACSAria II, naive CD8 T cells were FACS-sorted as CD8+CD4-CCR7+CD45RA+ and collected into RLT Plus buffer. Roughly ten TCR copies' worth of Jurkat RNA were spiked into roughly 17,000-1,100,000 naive CD8 T cell samples to test detection sensitivity. CD8 T cells were enriched with RosetteSep CD8+ T Cell Enrichment Cocktail and Ficoll-Paque, followed by ACK red cell lysis. Via the germline V gene (reference sequence), CDR1 is LNHDA and CDR2 SQIVND. Counted from cysteine to phenylalanine, this CDR3 has 15 amino acids. CDR3 DNA only is kept here, 45 bases in frame from base 1. V is reduced by 5 bases and J by 4 bases, leaving a spacing of 14 bases between them. This clonotype showed up just once. Its antigen remains undetermined. No quality values exist for individual bases; no much larger clone is one base distant. One read yields weak evidence.

The TCR originated in a human donor in good health. Some libraries in this study had Jurkat cell RNA spiked in. Recombination linked TRBV19 to TRBJ2-2; 5 matching bases give a weak D call of TRBD2. Sequenced input: naive CD8+ T cells from blood, with Jurkat cell RNA spiked in. The cell subset or site label on this specimen signifies: FACS-sorted CD8+CD4-CCR7+CD45RA+ naive T cells. The sequenced DNA: TGTGCCAGTAGTTGGGGTCGTGGAGGCACCGGGGAGCTGTTTTTT. Its protein is CASSWGRGGTGELFF.